Listed here are 12 T cell receptor beta chains from one sample, sequenced in a study of T cell responses to AZD1222 COVID-19 vaccine. Sequencing used immunoSEQ multiplex PCR; TCRdb keeps in-frame clones, though not all of them. The sample lists 130,000 to 150,000 clones; 85% to 95% were seen once. This sample comprised peripheral blood, obtained after recovery from COVID-19. The receptors stem from an adult who had recovered from COVID-19.

This clone was detected once. The chain joins TRBV10-3 to TRBJ2-3; 9 bases are a match to TRBD1. This CDR3 is 14 amino acids long. CDR1 is ENHRY and CDR2 is SYGVKD in the germline V gene. Trimming took 6 bases from V and 5 from J; bases not matched to a gene: 6. CDR3 in DNA: TGTGCCATCAGCATTACAGGGGGCCAAGATACGCAGTATTTT. Translated, it gives CAISITGGQDTQYF.

The V and J genes are TRBV6-5 and TRBJ2-1; 10 bases are shared with TRBD1. The CDR3 loop spans 15 amino acids. V lost 0 bases and J lost 7; bases outside the gene matches: 3. Germline CDR1 reads MNHEY; CDR2 reads SVGAGI. The CDR3 region has the DNA TGTGCCAGCAGTTACTCCGGGACAGGGGTGAATGAGCAGTTCTTC. This codes for CASSYSGTGVNEQFF.

This clone has a handful of counts. The V call is TRBV6-6, the J call TRBJ2-3, with TRBD2 identical over 14 bases. V was clipped by 5 bases and J by 1 base; unmatched bases: 11. Per the germline V gene, CDR1 is MNHNY and CDR2 is SVGAGI (reference sequence). This CDR3 spans 19 amino acids. CDR3 sequence reads: CASSPTWTSGRRRTDTQYF. CDR3 nucleotide sequence: TGTGCCAGCAGTCCGACTTGGACTAGCGGGAGGCGCCGCACAGATACGCAGTATTTT.

The CDR3 spells CASSLTVVGEQFF. The CDR3 nucleotides read TGCGCCAGCAGCTTGACAGTAGTTGGTGAGCAGTTCTTC. The chain carries TRBV5-1 and TRBJ2-1; D unresolved. This CDR3 is 13 amino acids long. Trimming stripped 1 base from V and 9 bases from J, with 11 bases between. Germline V lookup: CDR1 SGHRS, CDR2 YFSETQ.

The chain uses TRBV24-1 and TRBJ2-2; TRBD1 aligns across 10 bases. V shed 3 bases, J shed 4 bases, and the junction held 7 bases outside the gene matches. The CDR3 sequence is 17 residues long. CDR1 is KGHDR and CDR2 is SFDVKD in the germline V gene. The CDR3 reads CATSDQTGTGVTGELFF. The CDR3 nucleotides are TGTGCCACCAGTGATCAAACCGGGACAGGGGTCACCGGGGAGCTGTTTTTT.

The chain is built from TRBV21-1 and TRBJ2-1; the table's TRBD2 call for D was not verified on the DNA. TRBV21-1 is classified as a pseudogene. The CDR3 has 16 amino acids. As DNA, the CDR3 is TGTGCCAGCAGCAAAGGGCGGGGAGGGAAGTACAATGAGCAGTTCTTC. This encodes CASSKGRGGKYNEQFF.

The V gene is TRBV6-5, the J gene TRBJ2-5; 8 bases match TRBD2. Germline lookup yields CDR1 MNHEY and CDR2 SVGAGI. V shed 7 bases and J 0 bases; nucleotides not matched to a gene: 1. This CDR3 contains 13 residues. CDR3 in amino acids: CASKRGNQETQYF. CDR3 nucleotide sequence: TGTGCCAGCAAGCGGGGGAACCAAGAGACCCAGTACTTC.

This chain uses TRBV28 with TRBJ1-4; maybe TRBD1 (5 bases). Per the germline V gene, CDR1 is MDHEN and CDR2 is SYDVKM. The CDR3 covers 18 residues. The V and J ends lost 5 bases and 0 bases respectively, with 19 bases between them. The CDR3 reads CASSHQPGRQATNEKLFF. CDR3 sequence (DNA): TGTGCCAGCAGTCATCAACCGGGACGCCAGGCAACTAATGAAAAACTGTTTTTT.

The chain combines TRBV6-5 with TRBJ2-7; maybe TRBD1 (6 bases). CDR3 length: 15 amino acids. Germline CDR1 MNHEY, CDR2 SVGAGI. The germline V and J ends were trimmed by 5 bases and 2 bases, with 16 bases remaining between them. The CDR3 region is CASSNREGLTYEQYF. The CDR3 DNA reads TGTGCCAGCAGTAACAGGGAAGGTCTCACCTACGAGCAGTACTTC.

This clone was recorded a few times. The V gene is TRBV28, the J gene TRBJ2-7; D gene ambiguous. The germline V gene encodes CDR1 MDHEN and CDR2 SYDVKM. Trimming removed 7 bases from V and 3 bases from J, with 7 bases in between. CDR3 length: 11 amino acids. The CDR3 spells CASTSLYEQYF. The CDR3 nucleotides are TGTGCCAGCACGTCCCTCTACGAGCAGTACTTC.

V gene TRBV28 combines with J gene TRBJ1-4; 7 positions match TRBD1. V lost 7 bases to trimming and J lost 12 bases; unmatched junction nucleotides: 11. Germline V lookup: CDR1 MDHEN, CDR2 SYDVKM. CDR3 size: 13 residues. The CDR3 spells CASKTGQRVELFF. CDR3 nucleotides: TGTGCCAGCAAGACAGGGCAAAGAGTAGAACTGTTTTTT. Variable domain in full (rest from reference TRBV28 and TRBJ1-4): DVKVTQSSRYLVKRTGEKVFLECVQDMDHENMFWYRQDPGLGLRLIYFSYDVKMKEKGDIPEGYSVSREKKERFSLILESASTNQTSMYLCASKTGQRVELFFGSGTQLSVL.

The chain couples TRBV7-3 to TRBJ2-3, with 8 bases lining up with TRBD2. Germline CDR1 reads SGHTA; CDR2 reads FQGTGA. The CDR3 loop spans 19 amino acids. Trimming at V came to 4 bases and at J to 4 bases, leaving 19 bases not matched to a gene. CDR3 DNA: TGTGCCAGCAGCTCAAGCTTAATAACTAGCGGTCTCCCGCCAGATACGCAGTATTTT. Its protein is CASSSSLITSGLPPDTQYF.